This T cell receptor beta chain was observed in a study of T-cell memory formation after mild COVID-19 listed by TCRdb under 2021. Background for the entire study: TCR sequence clusters from the two donors were found to be largely donor specific. In a couple of donors, T-cell clones that expanded and contracted after mild COVID-19 were followed by sequencing TCRalpha and TCRbeta repertoires longitudinally. Two young, previously healthy adult volunteers made up the cohort, one male and one female. The study at large found these results: Clones contracting from day 15 to 85 had balanced CD4/CD8 phenotypes, while a second wave expanding from day 15 to 37 was biased towards CD4+. Only a couple of mild cases were covered in the study, and larger cohorts including severe cases with pre-infection samples were considered necessary. SARS-CoV-2 specificity was not confirmed for the second-wave clones peaking on day 37. Some responding clones were detected in pre-infection memory, suggesting pre-existing cross-reactive memory T cells joined the SARS-CoV-2 response. Contracting CD4+ clones were located mainly in the CM and EM memory subsets, whereas CD8+ clones were found to be enriched in EMRA.

Sequenced on an Illumina NovaSeq 6000. cDNA libraries for TCRalpha and TCRbeta were prepared by 5'RACE using constant-segment primers, with sample barcodes and unique molecular identifiers added. Trizol reagent was used to extract RNA from every sample. The libraries were amplified in two PCR steps, and the second step added a second sample barcode and Illumina TruSeq adapters. Libraries were sequenced on an Illumina NovaSeq with 2 x 150 bp paired-end reads. Processing in the source paper ran as follows. With migec v1.2.7, reads were demultiplexed and then collapsed into UMI-guided consensus sequences. Using mixcr v2.1.11, the UMI consensuses were aligned to TRA and TRB V and J templates and assembled into clonotypes. Clonotypes were classified as expanded or contracted when called significant by both edgeR and NoisET, with noise models trained on biological replicates. For edgeR calls, the thresholds were a false discovery rate-adjusted p below 0.01 and a log2 fold-change of 1. PCA with hierarchical clustering of max-normalized trajectories of the 1000 most abundant clonotypes was used as exploratory dynamics analysis. The CD4 or CD8 phenotype of responding clones was assigned using the separately sequenced CD4+ and CD8+ repertoires. TCRdb passed the public sequencing reads through fastp at Q25 and MiXCR, retaining productive beta sequences. Each CDR3 protein gets just one entry, which takes the most common genes and DNA from the rows behind it. The authors' filters were not applied to this entry. The sample data list about 150,000 distinct CDR3 sequences, and roughly 30% of these were observed just once. Of the sample, 12% falls within the top ten clones.

As to this clonotype: Its binding antigen is unknown. One base away there is no much larger clone; base qualities are not given.

CDR1 and CDR2, per the germline V gene, are SGHRS and YFSETQ. Trimming removed 0 bases from V and 6 bases from J, leaving 14 bases between the germline ends. There are 15 amino acids in the CDR3, from cysteine to phenylalanine inclusive. Only the CDR3 portion is preserved as DNA: 45 bases, with reading frame beginning at the first base. Ficoll-Paque density gradient centrifugation was used to isolate PBMCs. The chain is assembled from TRBV5-1 and TRBJ2-3; the D call is tentative, TRBD1 or TRBD2, as each matches 5 bases. This sequence was found in an adult woman who had mild COVID-19 (a few samples of this study predate the infection). The sample titles of this study are shuffled in the database, so cell type and time point are left out; the donor was told from shared clones. The specimen sequenced was PBMCs or a T cell subset sorted from them (not recorded which). In nucleotides, the sequence is TGCGCCAGCAGCTTGGACGGGGCAGGGTGGGATACGCAGTATTTT. This codes for CASSLDGAGWDTQYF.